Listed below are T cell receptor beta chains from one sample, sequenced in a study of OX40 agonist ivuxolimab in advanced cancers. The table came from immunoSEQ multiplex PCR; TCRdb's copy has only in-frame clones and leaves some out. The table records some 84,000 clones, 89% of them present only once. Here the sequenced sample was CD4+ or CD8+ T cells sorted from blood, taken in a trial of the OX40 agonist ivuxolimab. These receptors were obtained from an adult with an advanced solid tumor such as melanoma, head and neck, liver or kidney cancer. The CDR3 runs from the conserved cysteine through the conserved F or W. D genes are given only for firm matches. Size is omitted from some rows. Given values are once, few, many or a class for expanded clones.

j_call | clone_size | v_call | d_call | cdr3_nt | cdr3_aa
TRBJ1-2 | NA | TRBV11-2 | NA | TGTGCCAGCAGCTCACGAAACAACGCCTATGGCTACACCTTC | CASSSRNNAYGYTF
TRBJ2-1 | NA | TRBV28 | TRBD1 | TGTGCCAGCAGTCAACTCCCCGGGACAGGGGACCTTAATGAGCAGTTCTTC | CASSQLPGTGDLNEQFF
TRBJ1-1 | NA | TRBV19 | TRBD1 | TGTGCCAGTTTCCTGAGGGGACAGGATAAGACTGAAGCTTTCTTT | CASFLRGQDKTEAFF
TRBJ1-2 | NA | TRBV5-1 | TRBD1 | TGCGCCAGCAGCTGGGGGACAGGGGACTATGGCTACACCTTC | CASSWGTGDYGYTF
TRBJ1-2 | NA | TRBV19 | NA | TGTGCCAGTAGCCAACGACAGGTGGAGGGGACTAACTATGGCTACACCTTC | CASSQRQVEGTNYGYTF
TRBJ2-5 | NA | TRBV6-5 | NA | TGTGCCAGCAGGTCCGGGAGCCCAGAGACCCAGTACTTC | CASRSGSPETQYF
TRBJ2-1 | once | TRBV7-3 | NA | TGTGCCAGCAGCCCGTCGTCGAGGGACTACAATGAGCAGTTCTTC | CASSPSSRDYNEQFF
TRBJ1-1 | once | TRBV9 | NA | TGTGCCAGCAGCGTATCTGCGAGGAACACTGAAGCTTTCTTT | CASSVSARNTEAFF
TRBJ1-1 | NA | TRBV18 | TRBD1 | TGTGCCAGCTCCGCAGGGGGCGCGGTGAACACTGAAGCTTTCTTT | CASSAGGAVNTEAFF
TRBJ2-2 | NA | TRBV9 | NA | TGTGCCAGCAGCGTAGCAGCGAGGGGCACCGGGGAGCTGTTTTTT | CASSVAARGTGELFF